This T cell receptor beta chain was identified during a study of cytomegalovirus exposure and HLA in healthy donors. The study's findings and limits: Under in vitro conditions, a few CMV-associated chains were confirmed as specific for CMV antigens. The study labeled 150 or so TCR beta chains cytomegalovirus-associated. Within the 95 to 150 validation repertoires, first-cohort TCR clusters tended to co-occur, according to a later analysis.

Data came from immunoSEQ multiplex PCR; TCRdb stores just in-frame clones and leaves some out. The sample lists 150,000 to 200,000 clones, approximately 87% occurring once. Remarks on this clone: Antigen unknown.

Trimming removed 7 bases from V and 0 bases from J, with 6 bases in between. The germline CDR1 and CDR2 sequences are LNHDA and SQIVND (reference sequence). CDR3 size: 12 residues. This TCR was recovered from a woman in her twenties or thirties in good health and CMV-seronegative. V usage is TRBV19 and J usage is TRBJ1-2; D gene uncertain. Material: PBMCs. Written as DNA, the CDR3 is TGTGCCAGTAATGCAGCTAACTATGGCTACACCTTC. Encoded protein: CASNAANYGYTF.